A single sample gave rise to the 2 T cell receptor beta chains below, sequenced in a study of CXCR3-negative and CXCR3-positive naive CD8 T cells. The TRB libraries of cDNA were built by UMI-labeled 5' RACE. With the 5' RACE reads reprocessed, TCRdb shows one record per CDR3 protein and no DNA. The listing contains 80,000 to 95,000 distinct CDR3 sequences. The sequencing input was naive CXCR3- CD8+ T cells from blood. Regarding subset: CD45RO-CCR7+CD27+CD95- naive CD8+ T cells lacking CXCR3 (TNR3-). These receptors all come from a human donor in good health. Some clones in this sample may be carry-over from other donors' samples.

The V gene is TRBV29-1, the J gene TRBJ2-1; as DNA is missing, the TRBD1 call by TCRdb cannot be tested. This CDR3 is built from 12 residues. Germline V gene sequence: CDR1 SQVTM, CDR2 ANQGSEA. CDR3 amino acids: CSVEDRVNEQFF.

The chain has TRBV5-1 and TRBJ2-2. The CDR3 has 15 residues. CDR1 is SGHRS and CDR2 is YFSETQ in the germline V gene. CDR3 amino acids: CASSAWDANTGELFF.